This T cell receptor (beta chain) was recorded in a study of regulatory T cells in long-lasting Graves disease. Relying on iRepertoire HTBI primers and Arm-PCR of CDR3 regions, the team built TCR beta libraries. TCRdb itself ran the multiplex PCR reads through MiXCR, one entry per CDR3 protein. The sample holds 680,000 or so distinct CDR3 sequences, approximately 15% seen once. Time point in this sample: newly diagnosed GD, antithyroid drugs for less than 3 months. There was RNA extracted from PBMCs, and the TCR library was made from it. This clonotype showed up many times. Germline assignment: CDR1 DFQATT and CDR2 SNEGSKA (reference sequence). V shed 6 bases and J 9 bases; nucleotides not matched to a gene: 14. This CDR3 is built from 14 residues. The same specimen was also included in a second study, on T cells in Graves' hyperthyroidism and ophthalmopathy.

V usage is TRBV20-1 and J usage is TRBJ1-2, with 9 bases lining up with TRBD1. Here the sequenced sample was peripheral blood mononuclear cells (PBMCs), taken at new diagnosis, from a patient treated with antithyroid drugs. The sequence came from a woman aged 25 to 39 with Graves disease. CDR3 residues: CSAKAGGTGLSYTF. As DNA, the CDR3 is TGCAGTGCGAAAGCTGGCGGGACAGGGTTAAGCTACACCTTC.